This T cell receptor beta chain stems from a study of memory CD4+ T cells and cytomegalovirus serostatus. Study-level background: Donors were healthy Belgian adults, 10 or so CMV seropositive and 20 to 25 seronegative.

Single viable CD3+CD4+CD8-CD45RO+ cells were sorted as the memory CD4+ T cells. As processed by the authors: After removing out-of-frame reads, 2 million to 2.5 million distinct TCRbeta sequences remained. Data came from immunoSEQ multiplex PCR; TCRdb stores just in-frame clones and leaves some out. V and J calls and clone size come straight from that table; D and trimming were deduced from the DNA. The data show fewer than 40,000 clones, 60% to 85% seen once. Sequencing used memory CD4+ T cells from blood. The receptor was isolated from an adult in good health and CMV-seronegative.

CDR3 sequence reads: CASGYLGNQPQHF. The CDR3 DNA reads as TGTGCTAGTGGTTATCTAGGCAATCAGCCCCAGCATTTT. This chain connects TRBV12-5 to TRBJ1-5; D call uncertain. This CDR3 is built from 13 residues. Germline assignment: CDR1 LGHNT and CDR2 FRNRAP. Trimming removed 4 bases at V and 2 bases at J, with 6 bases between.